The 16 T cell receptor beta chains below come from one sample, sequenced in a study of chemoradiotherapy in HPV16-positive cancers. Here immunoSEQ multiplex PCR was the method, and the copy in TCRdb shows in-frame clones only, minus some. This sample carries about 23,000 clones, 70% to 90% of them seen once, and the ten largest clones take approximately 5.8%. Specimen: blood, collected from a patient who underwent chemoradiotherapy. These receptors were collected from a human donor with HPV-associated anogenital cancer.

The V call is TRBV2, the J call TRBJ2-5; 10 nucleotides align to TRBD1. CDR3 size: 14 residues. The V gene's germline CDR1 is SNHLY and CDR2 FYNNEI. J gave up 4 bases and V 5 bases, and 4 bases lay outside the gene matches. In DNA, the CDR3 is TGTGCCAGCAGTCGGAGGACAGGGGGAGAGACCCAGTACTTC. Encoded protein: CASSRRTGGETQYF.

The chain links TRBV2 to TRBJ2-7; D uncertain. The CDR3 sequence is 13 residues long. Germline CDR1 SNHLY, CDR2 FYNNEI. Trimming stripped 0 bases from V and 3 bases from J, with 6 bases between. CDR3 sequence reads: CASSEAQIYEQYF. The CDR3 DNA reads TGTGCCAGCAGTGAAGCCCAGATCTACGAGCAGTACTTC.

This chain links TRBV9 with TRBJ2-5; D assignment may be TRBD1 or TRBD2 (5 bases each). This CDR3 has 17 amino acids. V was clipped by 0 bases and J by 5 bases, with 20 bases between them. Germline CDR1 SGDLS, CDR2 YYNGEE. The CDR3: CASSVGALGEGRETQYF. The DNA of the CDR3 is TGTGCCAGCAGCGTAGGGGCCCTCGGTGAGGGGCGGGAGACCCAGTACTTC. Complete variable domain (other parts from reference TRBV9 and TRBJ2-5): DSGVTQTPKHLITATGQRVTLRCSPRSGDLSVYWYQQSLDQGLQFLIQYYNGEERAKGNILERFSAQQFPDLHSELNLSSLELGDSALYFCASSVGALGEGRETQYFGPGTRLLVL.

This clone was counted once. This chain links TRBV10-3 with TRBJ1-5; perhaps TRBD1 as D (5 bases). V lost 10 bases to trimming and J lost 6 bases, with 16 bases between them. The germline gives CDR1 ENHRY, CDR2 SYGVKD. The CDR3 spans 13 residues. The CDR3 DNA sequence: TGTGCCACCGAAGCAGGGATGGGTCAGCCCCAGCATTTT. Encoded protein: CATEAGMGQPQHF.

The chain uses TRBV7-6 and TRBJ2-4, with 7 positions matching TRBD1. J was trimmed by 4 bases and V by 0 bases; bases with no gene match: 12. This CDR3 has 18 amino acids. The germline gives CDR1 SGHVS, CDR2 FNYEAQ. The CDR3 sequence: CASSLAVRGTELKNIQYF. The CDR3 DNA reads TGTGCCAGCAGCTTAGCGGTACGTGGGACAGAGTTAAAAAACATTCAGTACTTC.

The V gene is TRBV30, the J gene TRBJ2-2, with D unclear. Per germline, CDR1 GTSNPN and CDR2 SVGIG (reference sequence). V lost 2 bases and J lost 6, with 10 bases in between. This CDR3 spans 13 amino acids. The DNA for the CDR3 is TGTGCCTGGAGTTCCACATTCGCCGGGGAGCTGTTTTTT. It encodes CAWSSTFAGELFF.

The rearrangement joins TRBV4-2 to TRBJ2-7, with TRBD2 matching over 11 bases. Trimming cost V 4 bases and J 3 bases; bases outside gene matches: 5. The CDR3 has 15 residues. Germline CDR1 reads LGHNA; CDR2 reads YNFKEQ. CDR3 in amino acids: CASSPIAGGSYEQYF. The CDR3 DNA reads TGTGCCAGCAGCCCTATAGCGGGGGGGAGCTACGAGCAGTACTTC.

The V gene is TRBV5-5, the J gene TRBJ2-2, with 8 positions matching TRBD1. The CDR3 runs 17 residues. Germline V gives CDR1 SGHKS, CDR2 YYEKEE (reference sequence). V was pared by 4 bases and J by 0 bases, with 8 bases of the junction left unmatched. The CDR3 coding sequence is TGTGCCAGCAGCCGGGACAGGAGCCCCGCGAACACCGGGGAGCTGTTTTTT. Protein product: CASSRDRSPANTGELFF.

V gene TRBV7-3 combines with J gene TRBJ2-1; 9 positions agree with TRBD1. Germline CDR1 and CDR2: SGHTA and FQGTGA. The CDR3 loop spans 16 amino acids. V was pared by 4 bases and J by 4 bases, with 8 bases of the junction left unmatched. CDR3 nucleotide sequence: TGTGCCAGCAGCTCGGCGGGGACAGGGCCTTACAATGAGCAGTTCTTC. Translated: CASSSAGTGPYNEQFF.

The chain combines TRBV7-8 with TRBJ1-1; tentatively, D is TRBD1 (6 bases). Germline loops: CDR1 SGHVS, CDR2 FQNEAQ. V lost 7 bases and J 1 base, leaving 16 bases between the germline ends. The CDR3 has 15 residues. The CDR3 region is CASTRTPGQNTEAFF. CDR3 nucleotide sequence: TGTGCCAGCACCCGTACTCCGGGACAGAACACTGAAGCTTTCTTT.

The chain employs TRBV19 and TRBJ1-5; weak D call: TRBD1 (5 bases). V was pared by 8 bases and J by 2 bases, with 16 bases between. Germline V CDR1 and CDR2: LNHDA, SQIVND (reference sequence). The CDR3 sequence is 15 residues long. CDR3 sequence reads: CASQIRDFGNQPQHF. CDR3 nucleotides: TGTGCCAGTCAAATAAGGGACTTCGGCAATCAGCCCCAGCATTTT.

V gene TRBV5-1 combines with J gene TRBJ1-2; D call uncertain. The germline V and J ends were trimmed by 0 bases and 4 bases, with 7 bases remaining between them. This CDR3 is 13 amino acids long. Germline CDR1 SGHRS, CDR2 YFSETQ. CDR3 nucleotide sequence: TGCGCCAGCAGCTTGGGTCCCAGCTATGGCTACACCTTC. Translating gives CASSLGPSYGYTF.

The V gene is TRBV18, the J gene TRBJ1-1, with 7 bases matching TRBD1. CDR1 is KGHSH, CDR2 LQKENI, per germline. The CDR3 covers 14 residues. Losses at the gene ends were 4 bases for V and 1 base for J; bases not matched to a gene: 3. The CDR3 sequence is CASSLQGENTEAFF. In nucleotides, the CDR3 is TGTGCCAGCTCACTTCAGGGGGAGAACACTGAAGCTTTCTTT.

V gene TRBV7-8 combines with J gene TRBJ2-7; a possible D gene is TRBD1 (6 bases). Deletions cut 6 bases from V and 5 bases from J, with 17 bases between. This CDR3 region has 14 residues. Germline assignment: CDR1 SGHVS and CDR2 FQNEAQ. The CDR3 spells CASRSEQGFHEQYV. CDR3 in DNA: TGTGCCAGCAGGTCAGAACAGGGTTTCCACGAGCAGTACGTC.

This clone was counted only a few times. The gene calls are TRBV7-9 and TRBJ2-7; D unresolved. Germline V lookup: CDR1 SEHNR, CDR2 FQNEAQ (reference sequence). The CDR3 is made up of 14 amino acids. Trimming shortened V by 1 base and J by 5 bases, and 12 bases separated the two germline ends. The CDR3 DNA sequence: TGTGCCAGCAGCTTAGACGGTGGGGTCCACGAGCAGTACGTC. This encodes CASSLDGGVHEQYV.

This chain links TRBV25-1 with TRBJ1-4, with a tentative D call TRBD1 (5 bases). Between the trimmed V and J ends, which lost 3 bases and 8 bases, there was a span of 16 bases. This CDR3 is built from 15 residues. Germline-derived CDR1 and CDR2 are MGHDK and SYGVNS. CDR3 protein: CASSEEGVVREKLFF. CDR3 sequence (DNA): TGTGCCAGCAGTGAGGAAGGGGTAGTTAGGGAAAAACTGTTTTTT.